This TCR beta chain was sequenced for a study of identical twins (TCRdb year 2016). The study in broad terms: To test whether fetal clonotypes persist, the study used deep sequencing on TCR alpha and beta repertoires from monozygotic twins, unrelated adults of various ages, and cord blood. To rule out contamination, replicate twin experiments were performed at different times with different library preparation protocols. General conclusions and limits of the study: Abundant cord blood beta clonotypes carried fewer insertions; young adult naive repertoires showed a weaker similar trend, while memory repertoires showed none. Out-of-frame TCR alpha sharing in monozygotic twins was systematically underestimated by recombination models, whereas sharing between unrelated individuals was in agreement with the recombination models. A weaker excess of twin sharing was found in beta out-of-frame sequences because the signal-to-noise ratio was lowered by fewer shared sequences. Out-of-frame TCR alpha sequences shared between twins showed an excess of low generation-probability sequences compared with coincidental sharing between unrelated individuals. Because the same donors could not be followed over many years, the conclusions relied on cross-sectional statistical analysis. Invariant T cells such as MAIT and iNKT could partly confound zero-insertion analyses, although diverse VJ usage argued against such confounding for most clonotypes.

Libraries were made using 5' RACE. Sequencing used an Illumina HiSeq 2000. A universal primer binding site was introduced by template switching, and a unique molecular identifier was present in the final cDNA, enabling accurate counting of TCR cDNA molecules. Specific primers in the conserved constant-segment region were used to synthesize first-strand cDNA for the TCR alpha and beta chains. To control for contamination, each cDNA library was double barcoded with a SMART-Mk sample barcode plus Illumina barcodes. TruSeq adapter sequences along with Illumina sample barcodes were introduced in two successive PCR steps. Sequencing of the TCR alpha and beta cDNA libraries was done on the Illumina HiSeq platform using custom primers. On the study's bioinformatics: MiGEC was used to process raw reads and extract unique molecular identifiers, and MiXCR was used to find CDR3 positions. For each individual, recombination models were inferred using an EM algorithm with the repgenHMM and IGoR tools. The analysis of shared clonotypes was done with the tcR package in R, with sharing normalized by the product of cloneset sizes. Out-of-frame nonproductive sequences were analyzed to study raw recombination free of thymic and clonal selection effects. TCRdb ran its own pipeline on the public reads, namely fastp trimming at Q25 and MiXCR clone calling, and kept in-frame beta chains. Merged by CDR3 protein, the rows form single entries marked with the most common genes and DNA. TCRdb, not the original authors, processed these V and J calls. For this sample the table gives hundreds of thousands of distinct CDR3 sequences, of which over 9% were detected only once. The ten largest clones take up 1.5% to 2% of the sample.

On this clonotype itself: Its antigen is unknown. One base away there is no much larger clone; base qualities are not given.

All donors were healthy Caucasians. The twin cohort consisted of three pairs of female monozygotic twins, all aged roughly 18 to 29 years. RNA for TCR libraries was isolated from peripheral blood mononuclear cells. Separately, the same data were catalogued under a study of yellow fever vaccine responses in identical twins. The second paper further reports: The authors reported that the T cell response to vaccination in identical twins appeared partly convergent and partly personalized. In the study, vaccine-responding T cell clones were precisely tracked in identical twins.

The sequenced sample was PBMCs. This sequence was found in a woman between 18 and 30 years old in good health.

The CDR3 region has the sequence CSAIVTSGGYTQFF. The DNA sequence follows: TGCAGTGCTATTGTAACTAGCGGGGGGTACACGCAGTTCTTC. The rearrangement combines TRBV20-1 with TRBJ2-1; TRBD2 fits 12 bases in the junction. The CDR3 runs 14 residues from the cysteine to the phenylalanine. The sequence is cut down to CDR3 DNA, 42 bases in frame from base 1. Ends trimmed: V by 4 bases, J by 12 bases; bases unmatched to a gene: 10. CDR1 and CDR2 were assigned from the germline V gene (reference sequence) as DFQATT and SNEGSKA.